This entry lists 30 T cell receptor beta chains sequenced from one sample in a study of neoadjuvant anti-PD-1 for oral cavity cancer. Sequenced by immunoSEQ multiplex PCR; TCRdb stores in-frame clones only, minus some. The profile shows approximately 74,000 clones, more than 80% of them singletons. This specimen was PBMCs, taken before nivolumab (anti-PD-1) treatment. These receptors were taken from a person aged 35 to 85 with oral cavity squamous cell carcinoma.

V usage is TRBV5-1 and J usage is TRBJ1-1, with D maybe TRBD1 (5 bases). Trimming took off 5 bases at V and 1 base at J, with 21 bases between the two ends. CDR1 SGHRS and CDR2 YFSETQ come from the germline V gene. The CDR3 has 17 residues. The CDR3, as DNA: TGCGCCAGCAGGGGGGGTCCAGGGCAGGTCACGAACACTGAAGCTTTCTTT. Translating it yields CASRGGPGQVTNTEAFF. The whole variable domain, remainder taken from reference TRBV5-1 and TRBJ1-1, is KAGVTQTPRYLIKTRGQQVTLSCSPISGHRSVSWYQQTPGQGLQFLFEYFSETQRNKGNFPGRFSGRQFSNSRSEMNVSTLELGDSALYLCASRGGPGQVTNTEAFFGQGTRLTVV.

The chain employs TRBV5-6 and TRBJ2-7; D call uncertain. The CDR3 loop spans 11 amino acids. V lost 4 bases and J 5 bases, leaving 7 bases between the germline ends. Germline V gene sequence: CDR1 SGHDT, CDR2 YYEEEE. The CDR3 loop reads CASSLVNEQYF. CDR3 bases: TGTGCCAGCAGCCTCGTGAACGAGCAGTACTTC.

In its sample, this clone was seen a few times. The chain links TRBV5-1 to TRBJ1-5; D is possibly TRBD1 (5 bases). CDR1 SGHRS and CDR2 YFSETQ come from the germline V gene. The V and J ends lost 1 base and 7 bases respectively, with 15 bases between them. The CDR3 runs to 15 residues. For the CDR3, the DNA is TGCGCCAGCAGCTTGTTGCCGGGGGTGGACCAGCCCCAGCATTTT. It specifies CASSLLPGVDQPQHF.

The genes are TRBV6-1 and TRBJ2-7; 9 bases match TRBD2. This CDR3 is 14 amino acids long. Germline V gives CDR1 MNHNS, CDR2 SASEGT. The junction had 6 bases not matched to a gene; V was cut back by 7 bases and J by 2 bases. CDR3 nucleotides: TGTGCCAGCAACTACGCGGGAGGGCCCTACGAGCAGTACTTC. This sequence encodes CASNYAGGPYEQYF.

This clone appeared once. The V and J genes are TRBV2 and TRBJ2-1; D possibly matches TRBD1 or TRBD2 (5 bases each). Trimming cost V 8 bases and J 1 base, with 15 bases left between them. This CDR3 region has 15 residues. CDR1 is SNHLY and CDR2 is FYNNEI in the germline V gene. CDR3 DNA sequence: TGTGCCAGCGATCGGGGCGCCCTGTCCTACAATGAGCAGTTCTTC. It encodes CASDRGALSYNEQFF.

The genes are TRBV11-2 and TRBJ2-2; D possibly uses TRBD1 or TRBD2 (5 bases each). The CDR3 covers 14 residues. CDR1 is SGHAT and CDR2 is FQNNGV in the germline V gene. The V gene lost 2 bases and the J gene lost 6 bases, with 10 bases spanning the gap. The CDR3 reads CASSLRQGAGELFF. CDR3 DNA: TGTGCCAGCAGCTTACGCCAGGGAGCCGGGGAGCTGTTTTTT.

The rearrangement uses TRBV11-2 and TRBJ2-7; D gene ambiguous. The germline gives CDR1 SGHAT, CDR2 FQNNGV. V was cut by 3 bases and J by 3 bases, with 12 bases left in between. The CDR3 has 14 amino acids. CDR3 protein: CASSLSRVNYEQYF. Written as DNA, the CDR3 is TGTGCCAGCAGCTTGAGTAGAGTGAACTACGAGCAGTACTTC.

This clone was counted a single time. This CDR3 is CASSFGRDETQYF. In nucleotides, the CDR3 is TGCGCCAGCAGCTTCGGCAGGGATGAGACCCAGTACTTC. V and J are TRBV5-1 and TRBJ2-5; possible D gene TRBD1, 5 bases. The V end was cut by 2 bases, the J end by 5 bases, with 10 bases between. CDR3 length: 13 residues. The germline CDR1 and CDR2 sequences are SGHRS and YFSETQ.

The V and J genes are TRBV9 and TRBJ2-1, with D possibly TRBD2 on 6 matching bases. Trimming stripped 3 bases from V and 7 bases from J, with 14 bases between. The V gene's germline CDR1 is SGDLS and CDR2 YYNGEE. The CDR3 covers 14 residues. The CDR3 DNA follows: TGTGCCAGCAGCGCCGAACTAGCAGTAAATGAGCAGTTCTTC. This translates into CASSAELAVNEQFF.

The rearrangement joins TRBV5-1 to TRBJ1-1; possible D gene TRBD1, 6 bases. V gave up 3 bases and J gave up 2 bases, with 11 bases separating them. The CDR3 spans 14 residues. From germline, CDR1 is SGHRS and CDR2 YFSETQ. DNA of the CDR3: TGCGCCAGCAGCTCCCGGGACATTAACACTGAAGCTTTCTTT. Protein: CASSSRDINTEAFF.

The gene calls are TRBV6-5 and TRBJ2-5; the D gene is possibly TRBD2 (6 bases). The CDR3 spans 16 residues. In germline, CDR1 is MNHEY, CDR2 SVGAGI. V was clipped by 0 bases and J by 2 bases, with 13 bases between them. In DNA, the CDR3 is TGTGCCAGCAGTTACTCCGGCGGGACTTATCAAGAGACCCAGTACTTC. It codes for CASSYSGGTYQETQYF.

This chain uses TRBV5-6 with TRBJ1-2; TRBD1 matches at 7 bases. The CDR3 length is 13 residues. Germline loops: CDR1 SGHDT, CDR2 YYEEEE. The trim removed 2 bases at V and 10 bases at J, leaving 8 bases unmatched. CDR3: CASSLGTDFSYTF. Here the CDR3 DNA reads TGTGCCAGCAGCTTAGGGACAGACTTTTCCTACACCTTC.

The chain employs TRBV6-1 and TRBJ1-4, with 11 bases that match TRBD1. The V gene's germline CDR1 is MNHNS and CDR2 SASEGT. Trimming cost V 8 bases and J 13 bases; bases outside gene matches: 15. The CDR3 runs to 15 residues. CDR3 coding DNA: TGTGCCAGCTCTGCGACCGGGACAGGGGGAGTCGGACTGTTTTTT. This gives the protein CASSATGTGGVGLFF.

J is TRBJ1-1 and V is TRBV30; D call uncertain. Trimming took off 0 bases at V and 5 bases at J, with 10 bases between the two ends. CDR1 and CDR2 from the germline V gene are GTSNPN and SVGIG (reference sequence). The length of the CDR3 is 13 residues. The CDR3 here is CAWSVQKPTEAFF. CDR3 DNA: TGTGCCTGGAGTGTACAGAAACCGACTGAAGCTTTCTTT.

The chain carries TRBV6-6 and TRBJ1-2; TRBD1 matches at 9 bases. This CDR3 region has 13 residues. In germline, CDR1 is MNHNY, CDR2 SVGAGI (reference sequence). V lost 6 bases and J lost 7; bases outside the gene matches: 6. CDR3 protein: CASSRTGEGGYTF. Here the CDR3 DNA reads TGTGCCAGCAGCCGGACAGGGGAGGGTGGCTACACCTTC.

The V and J genes are TRBV5-4 and TRBJ1-1; the D gene is possibly TRBD1 (5 bases). Germline loops: CDR1 SGHNT, CDR2 YYREEE (reference sequence). Deletions cut 0 bases from V and 7 bases from J, with 10 bases between. The CDR3 extends over 13 amino acids. This CDR3 reads CASSLVPQGEAFF. The CDR3 DNA follows: TGTGCCAGCAGCTTGGTCCCGCAGGGTGAAGCTTTCTTT.

This sequence joins TRBV28 and TRBJ2-7; D is possibly TRBD1 or TRBD2 (5 bases each). CDR1 is MDHEN, CDR2 SYDVKM, per germline. Trimming took off 7 bases at V and 4 bases at J, with 11 bases between the two ends. The CDR3 spans 12 residues. The CDR3 DNA reads TGTGCCAGCACCCGGGGACGTTACGAGCAGTACTTC. Encoded protein: CASTRGRYEQYF.

This chain connects TRBV15 to TRBJ1-4, with D perhaps TRBD1 (5 bases). Trimming took off 5 bases at V and 8 bases at J, with 15 bases between the two ends. CDR1 is LNHNV, CDR2 YYDKDF, per germline (reference sequence). This CDR3 contains 14 residues. As DNA, the CDR3 is TGTGCCACCAGCGGGGGGAGTAGGGGCGAAAAACTGTTTTTT. Protein: CATSGGSRGEKLFF.

The rearrangement joins TRBV30 to TRBJ2-1; 14 bases map to TRBD2. The J segment lost 4 bases and the V segment lost 3 bases, leaving 5 bases of the junction unmatched. Germline V gives CDR1 GTSNPN, CDR2 SVGIG (reference sequence). The CDR3 runs 16 residues. CDR3 loop: CAWSGLAGGSYNEQFF. The CDR3, as DNA: TGTGCCTGGAGCGGACTAGCGGGAGGTTCTTACAATGAGCAGTTCTTC.

The V call is TRBV30, the J call TRBJ1-2; D is unclear. The CDR3 length is 13 residues. Germline assignment: CDR1 GTSNPN and CDR2 SVGIG (reference sequence). Trimming took off 6 bases at V and 7 bases at J, with 18 bases between the two ends. The CDR3 nucleotides read TGTGCCTGCCCAATGTTTGGGTCCGGTGGCTACACCTTC. Protein sequence: CACPMFGSGGYTF.

The chain carries TRBV6-1 and TRBJ2-3; the match to TRBD1 covers 7 bases. This CDR3 is 15 amino acids long. Looked up from germline, CDR1 is MNHNS and CDR2 is SASEGT. J was trimmed by 4 bases and V by 6 bases; bases with no gene match: 10. The CDR3 nucleotides read TGTGCCAGCAGCAGGGGGATCTCCACCGCAGATACGCAGTATTTT. It encodes CASSRGISTADTQYF.

The chain has TRBV19 and TRBJ1-1, with TRBD1 matching 8 bases. V lost 5 bases and J lost 4; bases outside the gene matches: 3. From germline, CDR1 is LNHDA and CDR2 SQIVND (reference sequence). The CDR3 contains 13 residues. The CDR3: CASSPGGFTEAFF. DNA for the CDR3: TGTGCCAGTAGTCCAGGGGGCTTCACTGAAGCTTTCTTT.

The chain links TRBV19 to TRBJ1-5, with TRBD1 matching 9 bases. Germline loops: CDR1 LNHDA, CDR2 SQIVND (reference sequence). Trimming removed 5 bases from V and 1 base from J; junction bases left unmatched: 6. CDR3 size: 16 residues. The CDR3 loop is CASSFGTGSSNQPQHF. In DNA form, the CDR3 reads TGTGCCAGTAGTTTTGGGACAGGGTCAAGCAATCAGCCCCAGCATTTT.

V and J are TRBV5-1 and TRBJ2-1; D might be TRBD2 (6 bases). V shed 3 bases and J shed 0 bases, with 10 bases lying between them. CDR1 SGHRS and CDR2 YFSETQ come from the germline V gene. This CDR3 comprises 15 residues. The CDR3 spells CASSSSEGSYNEQFF. CDR3 nucleotides: TGCGCCAGCAGCTCTAGCGAGGGCTCCTACAATGAGCAGTTCTTC.

The rearrangement uses TRBV27 and TRBJ2-1; 14 bases fit TRBD2. Germline V gene lookup returns CDR1 MNHEY and CDR2 SMNVEV (reference sequence). V trimming: 6 bases; J trimming: 2 bases; junction bases outside the gene matches: 6. This CDR3 is 17 amino acids long. The CDR3 DNA sequence: TGTGCCAGCAGGGGGACTAGCGGGAGACCGACCTACAATGAGCAGTTCTTC. Translation: CASRGTSGRPTYNEQFF.

This clone has a single count. The V gene is TRBV5-1, the J gene TRBJ2-3, with TRBD2 identical over 10 bases. The germline gives CDR1 SGHRS, CDR2 YFSETQ. This CDR3 is built from 16 residues. Trimming at V came to 0 bases and at J to 2 bases, leaving 3 bases not matched to a gene. The CDR3 DNA reads as TGCGCCAGCAGCTTGGGGACTAGCGGCCACACAGATACGCAGTATTTT. Translating gives CASSLGTSGHTDTQYF.

The chain is built from TRBV5-4 and TRBJ1-2; D is perhaps TRBD1 (6 bases). V shed 1 base and J shed 1 base, with 8 bases lying between them. The CDR3 covers 14 residues. In germline, CDR1 is SGHNT, CDR2 YYREEE (reference sequence). The DNA for the CDR3 is TGTGCCAGCAGCTTGTACAGGGATAACTATGGCTACACCTTC. It translates to CASSLYRDNYGYTF.

The chain links TRBV7-2 to TRBJ1-1; D is uncertain. Germline V gene lookup returns CDR1 SGHTA and CDR2 FQGNSA. The CDR3 is 13 amino acids. V was shortened by 1 base and J by 8 bases, with 11 bases between the two germline ends. CDR3 DNA: TGTGCCAGCAGCTTAGGCGTACAGCTAGAAGCTTTCTTT. This translates into CASSLGVQLEAFF.

This rearrangement joins TRBV27 to TRBJ2-5, with D possibly matching TRBD1 (5 bases). Germline loops: CDR1 MNHEY, CDR2 SMNVEV (reference sequence). The CDR3 is made up of 12 amino acids. The V end was cut by 6 bases, the J end by 4 bases, with 9 bases between. The chain's CDR3 is CASRGERETQYF. The CDR3 DNA sequence: TGTGCCAGCAGAGGGGAAAGAGAGACCCAGTACTTC.

The chain has TRBV5-1 and TRBJ2-5, with D maybe TRBD2 (6 bases). CDR3 size: 14 residues. Germline V lookup: CDR1 SGHRS, CDR2 YFSETQ. Trimming took off 2 bases at V and 2 bases at J, with 10 bases between the two ends. DNA of the CDR3: TGCGCCAGCAGCTTTACCGGAGGGCAAGAGACCCAGTACTTC. Protein sequence: CASSFTGGQETQYF.